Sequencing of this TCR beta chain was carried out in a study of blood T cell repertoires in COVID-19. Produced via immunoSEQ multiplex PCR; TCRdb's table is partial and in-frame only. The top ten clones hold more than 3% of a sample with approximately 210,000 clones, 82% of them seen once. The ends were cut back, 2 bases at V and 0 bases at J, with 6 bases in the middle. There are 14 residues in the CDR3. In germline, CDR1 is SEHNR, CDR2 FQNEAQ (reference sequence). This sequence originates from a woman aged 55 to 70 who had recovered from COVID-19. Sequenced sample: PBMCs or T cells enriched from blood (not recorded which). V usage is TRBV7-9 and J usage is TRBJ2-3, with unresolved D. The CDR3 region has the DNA TGTGCCAGCAGCTTAAGCTCTAGCACAGATACGCAGTATTTT. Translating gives CASSLSSSTDTQYF.